This is a list of T cell receptor beta chains from one sample in a study of blood T cell repertoires in COVID-19. Measured with immunoSEQ multiplex PCR; TCRdb has only the in-frame clones, and not every one. This sample has about 300,000 clones; around 92% occur once, and the top ten carry less than 3.5%. Sequencing was carried out using PBMCs or T cells enriched from blood (not recorded which). These receptors all stem from a woman between 45 and 65 years old who had been exposed to COVID-19. The CDR3 runs from the conserved cysteine through the conserved F or W. A D gene is named only where the DNA matches it firmly.

d_call,cdr3_length,j_call,v_call,cdr3_nt,cdr3_aa
-,15,TRBJ1-1,TRBV19,TGTGCCAGTAGTATGCGACAGAACGTGAACACTGAAGCTTTCTTT,CASSMRQNVNTEAFF
-,16,TRBJ1-2,TRBV21-1,TGTGCCAGCAGCAAAGCATTAGCAGGGGACCTCTATGGCTACACCTTC,CASSKALAGDLYGYTF
-,15,TRBJ2-1,TRBV29-1,TGCAGCGCCCGATCAGAGGGGGGGGCCTACAATGAGCAGTTCTTC,CSARSEGGAYNEQFF
-,11,TRBJ1-1,TRBV6-5,TGTGCCAGCAGATCTAACACTGAAGCTTTCTTT,CASRSNTEAFF
TRBD1,14,TRBJ2-7,TRBV11-2,TGTGCCAGCAGCCAGGGACAGGGTTATTACGAGCAGTACTTC,CASSQGQGYYEQYF
TRBD1,15,TRBJ2-7,TRBV27,TGTGCCAGCAGTTACACCGGGACAGGGTTCTACGAGCAGTACTTC,CASSYTGTGFYEQYF
-,13,TRBJ1-1,TRBV15,TGTGCCACCAGCAGAGCGGTGAACACTGAAGCTTTCTTT,CATSRAVNTEAFF
-,17,TRBJ1-2,TRBV21-1,TGTGCCAGCAGCAAAGTTGAACAGGAGACCCCTGACTATGGCTACACCTTC,CASSKVEQETPDYGYTF
-,16,TRBJ1-4,TRBV3-1/TRBV3-2,TGTGCCAGCAGCCAAGCAACAGCACCAACTAATGAAAAACTGTTTTTT,CASSQATAPTNEKLFF
-,12,TRBJ2-7,TRBV3-1/TRBV3-2,TGTGCCAGCAGCTACTCCCGCGACGAGCAGTACTTC,CASSYSRDEQYF
-,15,TRBJ2-2,TRBV6-5,TGTGCCAGCAGTTACGGGGGCGCGGGCACCGGGGAGCTGTTTTTT,CASSYGGAGTGELFF
-,12,TRBJ1-6,TRBV28,TGTGCCATCCGGGATTCTAATTCACCCCTCCACTTT,CAIRDSNSPLHF
TRBD2,19,TRBJ2-3,TRBV4-1,TGCGCCAGCAGCCAAGATCAAGCTAGCGGGGGGCCTTGGGCAGATACGCAGTATTTT,CASSQDQASGGPWADTQYF
TRBD1,15,TRBJ1-1,TRBV15,TGTGCCACCAGCAACCTAAACAGGGGGATCACTGAAGCTTTCTTT,CATSNLNRGITEAFF
-,14,TRBJ1-1,TRBV30,TGTGCCTGGAGTTTGATCGGAGGGATTACTGAAGCTTTCTTT,CAWSLIGGITEAFF